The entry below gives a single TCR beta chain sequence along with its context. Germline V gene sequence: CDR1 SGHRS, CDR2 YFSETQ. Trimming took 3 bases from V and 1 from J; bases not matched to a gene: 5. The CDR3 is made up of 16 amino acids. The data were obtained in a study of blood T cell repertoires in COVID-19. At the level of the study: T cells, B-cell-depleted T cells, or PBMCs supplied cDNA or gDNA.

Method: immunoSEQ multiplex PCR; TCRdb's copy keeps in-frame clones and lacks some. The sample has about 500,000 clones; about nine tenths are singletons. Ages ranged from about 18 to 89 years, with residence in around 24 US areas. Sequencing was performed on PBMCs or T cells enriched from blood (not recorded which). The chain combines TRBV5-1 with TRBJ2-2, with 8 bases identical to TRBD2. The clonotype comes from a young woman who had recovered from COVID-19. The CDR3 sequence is CASSSVSGGNTGELFF. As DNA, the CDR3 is TGCGCCAGCAGCTCGGTGAGCGGGGGGAACACCGGGGAGCTGTTTTTT.